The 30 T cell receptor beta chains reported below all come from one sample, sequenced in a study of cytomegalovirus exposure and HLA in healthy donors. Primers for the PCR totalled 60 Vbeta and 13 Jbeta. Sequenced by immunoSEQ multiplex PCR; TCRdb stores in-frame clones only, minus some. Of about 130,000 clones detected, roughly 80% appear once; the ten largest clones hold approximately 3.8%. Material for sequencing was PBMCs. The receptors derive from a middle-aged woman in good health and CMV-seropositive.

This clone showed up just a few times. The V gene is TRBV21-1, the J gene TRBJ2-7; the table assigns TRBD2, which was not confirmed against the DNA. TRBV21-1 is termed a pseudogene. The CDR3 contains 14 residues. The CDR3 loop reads CARLLLKPTYEQYF. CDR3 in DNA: TGTGCCAGACTCTTATTGAAGCCGACCTACGAGCAGTACTTC.

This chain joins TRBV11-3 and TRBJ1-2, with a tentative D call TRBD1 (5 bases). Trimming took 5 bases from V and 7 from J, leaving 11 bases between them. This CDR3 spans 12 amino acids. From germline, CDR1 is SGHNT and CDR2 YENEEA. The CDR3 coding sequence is TGTGCCAGCAGCCCCCGACAGCTTGGCTACACCTTC. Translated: CASSPRQLGYTF. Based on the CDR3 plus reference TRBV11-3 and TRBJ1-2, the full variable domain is EAGVVQSPRYKIIEKKQPVAFWCNPISGHNTLYWYLQNLGQGPELLIRYENEEAVDDSQLPKDRFSAERLKGVDSTLKIQPAELGDSAVYLCASSPRQLGYTFGSGTRLTVV.

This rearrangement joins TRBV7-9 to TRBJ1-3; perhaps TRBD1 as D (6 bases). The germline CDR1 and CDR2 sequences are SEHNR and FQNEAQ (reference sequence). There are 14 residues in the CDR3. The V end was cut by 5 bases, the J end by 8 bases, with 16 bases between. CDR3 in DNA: TGTGCCAGCAGCGCCGGGACATTTAGTGACACCATATATTTT. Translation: CASSAGTFSDTIYF.

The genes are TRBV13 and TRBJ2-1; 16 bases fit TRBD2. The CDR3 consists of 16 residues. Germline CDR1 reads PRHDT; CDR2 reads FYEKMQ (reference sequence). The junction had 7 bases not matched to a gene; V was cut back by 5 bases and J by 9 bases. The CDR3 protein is CASSVSGTSGRVEQFF. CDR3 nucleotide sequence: TGTGCCAGCAGCGTCTCCGGGACTAGCGGGAGGGTTGAGCAGTTCTTC.

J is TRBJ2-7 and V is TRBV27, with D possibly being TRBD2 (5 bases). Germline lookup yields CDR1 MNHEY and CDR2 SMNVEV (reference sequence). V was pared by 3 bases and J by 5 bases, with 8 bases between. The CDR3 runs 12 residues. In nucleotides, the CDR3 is TGTGCCAGCAGTTTCGGAGGAAACGAGCAGTACTTC. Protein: CASSFGGNEQYF.

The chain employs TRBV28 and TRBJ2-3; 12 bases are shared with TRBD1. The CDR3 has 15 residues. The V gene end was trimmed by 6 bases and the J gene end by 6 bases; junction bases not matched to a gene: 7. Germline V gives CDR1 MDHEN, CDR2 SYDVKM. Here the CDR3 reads CASRWGQGARDTQYF. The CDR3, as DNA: TGTGCCAGCAGATGGGGACAGGGGGCGCGGGATACGCAGTATTTT.

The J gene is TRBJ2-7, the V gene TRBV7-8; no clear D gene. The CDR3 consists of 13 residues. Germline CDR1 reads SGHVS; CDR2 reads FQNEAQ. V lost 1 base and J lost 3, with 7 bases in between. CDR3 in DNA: TGTGCCAGCAGCTTAGGGGCCGGCTACGAGCAGTACTTC. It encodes CASSLGAGYEQYF.

The CDR3 sequence is CASSWEGVWTEAFF. The CDR3 region has the DNA TGTGCCAGCAGCTGGGAGGGGGTGTGGACTGAAGCTTTCTTT. This chain links TRBV11-2 with TRBJ1-1, with a tentative D call TRBD1 (6 bases). V was clipped by 4 bases and J by 5 bases, with 14 bases between them. From germline, CDR1 is SGHAT and CDR2 FQNNGV. The CDR3 totals 14 residues.

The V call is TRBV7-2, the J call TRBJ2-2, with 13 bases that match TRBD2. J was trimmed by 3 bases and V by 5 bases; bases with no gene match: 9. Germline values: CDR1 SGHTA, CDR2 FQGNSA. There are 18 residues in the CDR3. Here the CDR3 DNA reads TGTGCCAGCAGCCTCCCGGGGGGACTAGCGGGATACACCGGGGAGCTGTTTTTT. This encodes CASSLPGGLAGYTGELFF.

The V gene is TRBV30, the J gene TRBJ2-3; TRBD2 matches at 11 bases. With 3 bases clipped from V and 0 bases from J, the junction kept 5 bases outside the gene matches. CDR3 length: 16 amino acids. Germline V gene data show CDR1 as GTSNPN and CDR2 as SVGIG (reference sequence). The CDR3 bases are TGTGCCTGGAGCCTGACTAGCGGGGCTAGCACAGATACGCAGTATTTT. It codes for CAWSLTSGASTDTQYF.

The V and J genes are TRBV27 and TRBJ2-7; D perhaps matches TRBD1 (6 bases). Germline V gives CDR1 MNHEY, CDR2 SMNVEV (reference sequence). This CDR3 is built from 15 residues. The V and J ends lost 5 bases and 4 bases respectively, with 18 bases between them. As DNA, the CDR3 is TGTGCCAGCAGTCTGCGACAGGACCTTTTGTACGAGCAGTACTTC. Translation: CASSLRQDLLYEQYF.

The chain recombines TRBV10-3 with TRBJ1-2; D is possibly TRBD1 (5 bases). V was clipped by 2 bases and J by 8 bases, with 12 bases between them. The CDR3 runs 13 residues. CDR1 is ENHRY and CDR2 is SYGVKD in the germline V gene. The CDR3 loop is CAISEIDWGGYTF. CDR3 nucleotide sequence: TGTGCCATCAGTGAGATTGACTGGGGCGGCTACACCTTC.

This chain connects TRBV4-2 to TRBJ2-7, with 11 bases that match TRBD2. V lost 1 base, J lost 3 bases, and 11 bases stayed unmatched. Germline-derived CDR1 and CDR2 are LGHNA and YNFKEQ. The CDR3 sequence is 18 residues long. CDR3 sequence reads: CASSQGGVPGLADYEQYF. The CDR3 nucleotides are TGTGCCAGCAGCCAAGGCGGGGTACCGGGACTAGCGGACTACGAGCAGTACTTC.

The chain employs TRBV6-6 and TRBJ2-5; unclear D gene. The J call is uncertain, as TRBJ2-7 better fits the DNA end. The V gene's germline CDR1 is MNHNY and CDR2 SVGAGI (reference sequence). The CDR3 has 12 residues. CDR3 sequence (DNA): TGTGCCAGCACGGCGGATCCCTACGAGCAGTACTTC. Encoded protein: CASTADPYEQYF.

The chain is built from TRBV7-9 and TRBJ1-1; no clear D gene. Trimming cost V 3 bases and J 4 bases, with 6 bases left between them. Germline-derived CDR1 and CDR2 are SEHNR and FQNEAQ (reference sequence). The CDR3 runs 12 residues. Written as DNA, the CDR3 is TGTGCCAGCAGCTTTTCGGGCACTGAAGCTTTCTTT. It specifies CASSFSGTEAFF.

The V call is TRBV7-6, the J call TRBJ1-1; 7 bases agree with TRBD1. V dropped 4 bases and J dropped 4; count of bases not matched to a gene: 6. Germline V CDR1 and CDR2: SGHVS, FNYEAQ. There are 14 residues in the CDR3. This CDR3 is CASSSSPGGTEAFF. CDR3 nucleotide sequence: TGTGCCAGCAGCTCCAGCCCAGGGGGCACTGAAGCTTTCTTT.

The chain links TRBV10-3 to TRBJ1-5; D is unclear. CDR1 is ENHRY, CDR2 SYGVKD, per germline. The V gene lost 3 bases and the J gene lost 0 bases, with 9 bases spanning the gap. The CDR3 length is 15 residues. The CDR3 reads CAISDGRYSNQPQHF. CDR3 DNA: TGTGCCATCAGTGATGGGAGATATAGCAATCAGCCCCAGCATTTT.

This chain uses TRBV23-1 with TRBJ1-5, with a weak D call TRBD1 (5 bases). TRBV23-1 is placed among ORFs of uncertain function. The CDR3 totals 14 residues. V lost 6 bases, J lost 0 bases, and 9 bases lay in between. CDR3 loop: CASSADSSNQPQHF. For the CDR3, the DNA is TGCGCCAGCAGCGCCGACAGTAGCAATCAGCCCCAGCATTTT.

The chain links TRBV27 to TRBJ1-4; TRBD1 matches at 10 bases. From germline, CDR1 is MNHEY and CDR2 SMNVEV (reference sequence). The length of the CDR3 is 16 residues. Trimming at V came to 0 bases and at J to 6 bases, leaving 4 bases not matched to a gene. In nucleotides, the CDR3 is TGTGCCAGCAGTTTATCGGTCGGGACAGGGGATGAAAAACTGTTTTTT. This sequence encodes CASSLSVGTGDEKLFF.

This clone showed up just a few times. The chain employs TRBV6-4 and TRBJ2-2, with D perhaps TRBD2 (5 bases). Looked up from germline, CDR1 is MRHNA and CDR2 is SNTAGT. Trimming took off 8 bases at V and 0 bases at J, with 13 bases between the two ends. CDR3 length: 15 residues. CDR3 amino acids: CASAAETANTGELFF. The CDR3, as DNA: TGTGCCAGCGCAGCGGAAACGGCGAACACCGGGGAGCTGTTTTTT.

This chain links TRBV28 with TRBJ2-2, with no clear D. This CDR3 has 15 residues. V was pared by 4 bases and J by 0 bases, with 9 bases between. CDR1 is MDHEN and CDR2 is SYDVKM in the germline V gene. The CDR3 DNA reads TGTGCCAGCAGTTCGTCAGACACGAACACCGGGGAGCTGTTTTTT. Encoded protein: CASSSSDTNTGELFF.

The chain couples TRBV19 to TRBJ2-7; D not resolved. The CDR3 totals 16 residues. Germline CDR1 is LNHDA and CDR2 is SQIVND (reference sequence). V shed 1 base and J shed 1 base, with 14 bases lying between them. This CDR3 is CASSIVWAESSYEQYF. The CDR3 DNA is TGTGCCAGTAGTATAGTTTGGGCCGAGTCGTCCTACGAGCAGTACTTC.

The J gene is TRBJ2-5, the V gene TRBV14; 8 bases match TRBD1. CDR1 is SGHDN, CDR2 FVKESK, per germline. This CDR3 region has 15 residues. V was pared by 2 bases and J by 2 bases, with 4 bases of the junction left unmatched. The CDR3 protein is CASSQPDRDQETQYF. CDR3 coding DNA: TGTGCCAGCAGCCAACCGGACAGGGATCAAGAGACCCAGTACTTC.

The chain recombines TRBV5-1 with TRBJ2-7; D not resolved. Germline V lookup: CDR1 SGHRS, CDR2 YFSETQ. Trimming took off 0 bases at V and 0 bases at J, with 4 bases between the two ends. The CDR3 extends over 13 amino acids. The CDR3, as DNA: TGCGCCAGCAGCTTGGTCAGCTCCTACGAGCAGTACTTC. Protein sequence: CASSLVSSYEQYF.

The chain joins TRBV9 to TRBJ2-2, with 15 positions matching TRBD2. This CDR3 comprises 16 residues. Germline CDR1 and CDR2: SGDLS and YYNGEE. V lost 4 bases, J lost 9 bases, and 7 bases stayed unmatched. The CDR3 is CASSPGTSGRRRELFF. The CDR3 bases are TGTGCCAGCAGCCCTGGGACTAGCGGGAGGAGGAGGGAGCTGTTTTTT.

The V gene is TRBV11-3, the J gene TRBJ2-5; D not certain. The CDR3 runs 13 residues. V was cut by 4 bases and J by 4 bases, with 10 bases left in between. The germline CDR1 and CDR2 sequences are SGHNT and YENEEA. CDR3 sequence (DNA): TGTGCCAGCAGCTGGGTTCCGGGAGAGACCCAGTACTTC. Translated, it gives CASSWVPGETQYF.

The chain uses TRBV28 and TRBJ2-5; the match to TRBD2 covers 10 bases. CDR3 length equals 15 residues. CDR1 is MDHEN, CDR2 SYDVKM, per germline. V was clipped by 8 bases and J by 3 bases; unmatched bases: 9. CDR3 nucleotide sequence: TGTGCCAGCTGTATCAGGACTAGCGGCAAAGAGACCCAGTACTTC. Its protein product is CASCIRTSGKETQYF.

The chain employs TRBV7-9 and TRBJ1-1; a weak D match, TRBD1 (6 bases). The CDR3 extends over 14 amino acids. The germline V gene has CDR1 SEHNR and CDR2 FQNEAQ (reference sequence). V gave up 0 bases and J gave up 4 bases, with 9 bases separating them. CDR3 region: CASSLAGGATEAFF. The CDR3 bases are TGTGCCAGCAGCTTAGCGGGGGGGGCCACTGAAGCTTTCTTT.

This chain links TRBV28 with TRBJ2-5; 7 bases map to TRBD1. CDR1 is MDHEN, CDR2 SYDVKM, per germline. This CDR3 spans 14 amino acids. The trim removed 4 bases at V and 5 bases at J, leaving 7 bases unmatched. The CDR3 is CASSSKTGIETQYF. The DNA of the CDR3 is TGTGCCAGCAGTTCTAAGACAGGGATCGAGACCCAGTACTTC.

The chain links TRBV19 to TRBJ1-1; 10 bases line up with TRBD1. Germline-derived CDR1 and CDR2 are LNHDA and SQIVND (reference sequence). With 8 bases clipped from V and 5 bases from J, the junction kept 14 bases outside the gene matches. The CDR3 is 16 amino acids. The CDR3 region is CASSSILTGGITEAFF. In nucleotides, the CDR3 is TGTGCCAGTTCATCTATATTGACAGGGGGCATTACTGAAGCTTTCTTT.